Listed here are 22 T cell receptor beta chains from one sample, sequenced in a study of regulatory T cells in long-lasting Graves disease. iRepertoire HTBI primers and Arm-PCR of CDR3 regions built TCR beta libraries. Via MiXCR, TCRdb re-called the multiplex PCR reads, giving one row per CDR3 protein. The table includes roughly 560,000 distinct CDR3 sequences, about 12% detected once. Noted time point: newly diagnosed GD, antithyroid drugs for less than 3 months. The authors made the TCR library using RNA they extracted from PBMCs. These records were also assigned to another study, of T cells in Graves' hyperthyroidism and ophthalmopathy.

The sequencing here drew on peripheral blood mononuclear cells (PBMCs), taken at new diagnosis, from a patient treated with antithyroid drugs. Source of these receptors: a woman in her 30s with Graves disease.

This chain connects TRBV4-3 to TRBJ1-1; 8 nucleotides line up with TRBD1. The CDR3 runs 16 residues. Germline CDR1 LGHNA, CDR2 YSLEER. Trimming at V came to 1 base and at J to 1 base, leaving 5 bases not matched to a gene. For the CDR3, the DNA is TGCGCCAGCAGCCAAGTACACGGGACAGGGAACACTGAAGCTTTCTTT. Protein sequence: CASSQVHGTGNTEAFF.

This clonotype was counted ten times or more. The rearrangement links TRBV12-3 or TRBV12-4 to TRBJ1-3; weak D call: TRBD1 (5 bases). There are 15 residues in the CDR3. Trimming removed 7 bases from V and 0 bases from J, with 13 bases in between. In DNA form, the CDR3 reads TGTGCCAGCACTATGAGGGGCAGCTCTGGAAACACCATATATTTT. Translation gives CASTMRGSSGNTIYF.

This clonotype was recorded many times. The V call is TRBV12-3 or TRBV12-4, the J call TRBJ1-5; D possibly corresponds to TRBD1 (6 bases). V was pared by 8 bases and J by 1 base, with 12 bases between. This CDR3 contains 14 residues. This chain's CDR3 is CASLGHSSNQPQHF. CDR3 DNA sequence: TGTGCCAGCTTGGGACATTCGAGCAATCAGCCCCAGCATTTT.

This clonotype was counted many times. V is TRBV11-2 and J is TRBJ2-5, with 8 bases identical to TRBD2. From germline, CDR1 is SGHAT and CDR2 FQNNGV. CDR3 size: 15 residues. J was trimmed by 5 bases and V by 5 bases; bases with no gene match: 10. CDR3 bases: TGTGCCAGCAGCCTCCAAGCGGGAGCGGGGGAGACCCAGTACTTC. This codes for CASSLQAGAGETQYF.

The rearrangement joins TRBV20-1 to TRBJ2-1; 8 nucleotides line up with TRBD2. The germline CDR1 and CDR2 sequences are DFQATT and SNEGSKA (reference sequence). The length of the CDR3 is 14 residues. V was clipped by 5 bases and J by 6 bases; unmatched bases: 9. The CDR3 sequence: CSAGRGTSGNEQFF. In DNA form, the CDR3 reads TGCAGTGCTGGTCGGGGGACTAGTGGCAATGAGCAGTTCTTC.

CDR3 DNA: TGCAGTGCCACAGCGGGTACCTACAATGAGCAGTTCTTC. Its protein is CSATAGTYNEQFF. The V call is TRBV20-1, the J call TRBJ2-1; the D gene is possibly TRBD2 (6 bases). Looked up from germline, CDR1 is DFQATT and CDR2 is SNEGSKA (reference sequence). CDR3 length: 13 residues. V was cut by 6 bases and J by 2 bases, with 11 bases left in between.

This clonotype was found many times. The chain combines TRBV30 with TRBJ1-4, with 9 bases lining up with TRBD1. V lost 0 bases, J lost 7 bases, and 6 bases stayed unmatched. Germline CDR1 and CDR2: GTSNPN and SVGIG (reference sequence). The CDR3 runs to 15 residues. DNA of the CDR3: TGTGCCTGGAGTGTACCGGGACAGGGTTTTGAAAAACTGTTTTTT. Translating gives CAWSVPGQGFEKLFF.

This clonotype was counted ten times or more. The chain carries TRBV11-2 and TRBJ2-7; no definite D call. Germline V lookup: CDR1 SGHAT, CDR2 FQNNGV. The CDR3 has 15 amino acids. With 3 bases removed from V and 0 bases from J, the gap between germline ends came to 12 bases. The CDR3 reads CASSLTWDLSYEQYF. As DNA, the CDR3 is TGTGCCAGCAGCTTGACTTGGGATCTCTCCTACGAGCAGTACTTC.

This clonotype was seen many times. This rearrangement joins TRBV20-1 to TRBJ2-1; D possibly corresponds to TRBD2 (5 bases). Trimming pared 1 base from V and 2 bases from J, leaving 12 bases between. Germline V gene data show CDR1 as DFQATT and CDR2 as SNEGSKA (reference sequence). There are 15 residues in the CDR3. The CDR3 loop reads CSARVNGKAYNEQFF. DNA of the CDR3: TGCAGTGCTAGAGTTAACGGGAAAGCCTACAATGAGCAGTTCTTC.

This chain joins TRBV18 and TRBJ2-7; TRBD1 or TRBD2 may be the D gene (5 bases each). Trimming left V 1 base short and J 3 bases short, with 10 bases between. The CDR3 is made up of 14 amino acids. Per germline, CDR1 KGHSH and CDR2 LQKENI. CDR3 in amino acids: CASSPRGSIYEQYF. The CDR3, as DNA: TGTGCCAGCTCACCACGGGGGTCTATCTACGAGCAGTACTTC.

This clonotype was detected many times. This chain uses TRBV20-1 with TRBJ2-7; 10 bases are a match to TRBD2. Germline loops: CDR1 DFQATT, CDR2 SNEGSKA (reference sequence). The V and J ends lost 3 bases and 5 bases, in that order; junction bases with no gene match: 10. This CDR3 spans 15 amino acids. The DNA for the CDR3 is TGCAGTGCTAGGGGACCTAGCGGGAGTCTCCACGAGCAGTACTTC. This gives the protein CSARGPSGSLHEQYF.

This clonotype came up a few times. J is TRBJ2-1 and V is TRBV27; no definite D call. Germline CDR1 MNHEY, CDR2 SMNVEV (reference sequence). Trimming left V 10 bases short and J 4 bases short, with 11 bases between. CDR3 length: 12 amino acids. The CDR3 region has the DNA TGTGCCACCAATGCCGGGTACAATGAGCAGTTCTTC. It is translated as CATNAGYNEQFF.

This chain uses TRBV10-2 with TRBJ2-3, with 7 bases matching TRBD2. V dropped 8 bases and J dropped 4; count of bases not matched to a gene: 3. The CDR3 has 12 residues. Germline V gene lookup returns CDR1 WSHSY and CDR2 SAAADI. The CDR3 spells CASGGSPDTQYF. CDR3 DNA: TGCGCCAGCGGCGGGAGCCCAGATACGCAGTATTTT.

This clonotype was seen many times. This rearrangement joins TRBV5-6 to TRBJ2-7; tentatively, D is TRBD2 (6 bases). CDR1 is SGHDT and CDR2 is YYEEEE in the germline V gene. V was shortened by 1 base and J by 2 bases, with 7 bases between the two germline ends. CDR3 length: 13 amino acids. CDR3 sequence reads: CASSLLAAYEQYF. CDR3 DNA sequence: TGTGCCAGCAGCTTGTTAGCGGCCTACGAGCAGTACTTC.

This clonotype was seen at least ten times. This chain joins TRBV6-1 and TRBJ1-2; TRBD1 agrees at 11 bases. CDR1 MNHNS and CDR2 SASEGT come from the germline V gene. The V gene end was trimmed by 6 bases and the J gene end by 0 bases; junction bases not matched to a gene: 6. The CDR3 spans 16 residues. The CDR3, as DNA: TGTGCCAGCAGCCGGACAGGGGGCGCATCTAACTATGGCTACACCTTC. It is translated as CASSRTGGASNYGYTF.

This clonotype was seen a handful of times. This chain uses TRBV28 with TRBJ2-4, with D unresolved. Trimming left V 4 bases short and J 3 bases short, with 13 bases between. The CDR3 runs to 15 residues. CDR1 MDHEN and CDR2 SYDVKM come from the germline V gene. The chain's CDR3 is CASSSGIFGKNIQYF. Written as DNA, the CDR3 is TGTGCCAGCAGTTCGGGTATATTTGGCAAAAACATTCAGTACTTC.

To note about this clonotype: This may come from a read error, since a much larger clone is one base off. This chain links TRBV20-1 with TRBJ2-7; TRBD2 agrees at 12 bases. The V gene's germline CDR1 is DFQATT and CDR2 SNEGSKA (reference sequence). The CDR3 spans 18 residues. Here the CDR3 DNA reads TGCAGTGCTAGAGATGGTTGGGGACTAGCGGGCCCCTCCTTCGAGCAGTACTTC. Its translation: CSARDGWGLAGPSFEQYF.

This clonotype was picked up many times. The genes are TRBV20-1 and TRBJ2-6, with a possible D match to TRBD1 (6 bases). The germline V gene has CDR1 DFQATT and CDR2 SNEGSKA (reference sequence). The V end was cut by 6 bases, the J end by 4 bases, with 13 bases between. The CDR3 spans 14 residues. This CDR3 reads CSAAQGSGANVLTF. CDR3 bases: TGCAGTGCAGCCCAGGGGAGCGGGGCCAACGTCCTGACTTTC.

This chain uses TRBV7-9 with TRBJ1-2; D ambiguous. With 1 base removed from V and 5 bases from J, the gap between germline ends came to 8 bases. Germline CDR1 and CDR2: SEHNR and FQNEAQ (reference sequence). The CDR3 is 13 residues long. The CDR3 here is CASSLEEIYGYTF. In DNA, the CDR3 is TGTGCCAGCAGCTTAGAAGAGATTTATGGCTACACCTTC.

This clonotype was observed many times. This chain uses TRBV7-9 with TRBJ2-1; D is unresolved. Trimming pared 1 base from V and 4 bases from J, leaving 11 bases between. Germline loops: CDR1 SEHNR, CDR2 FQNEAQ (reference sequence). The CDR3 is 15 residues long. The CDR3 DNA sequence: TGTGCCAGCAGCTTAGGAGATCGGGTTTACAATGAGCAGTTCTTC. Encoded protein: CASSLGDRVYNEQFF.

This clonotype was recorded many times. V is TRBV27 and J is TRBJ1-1; D ambiguous. The CDR3 extends over 13 amino acids. V was pared by 0 bases and J by 7 bases, with 9 bases between. Germline CDR1 MNHEY, CDR2 SMNVEV (reference sequence). The CDR3 loop is CASSLSFKVEAFF. In DNA, the CDR3 is TGTGCCAGCAGTTTATCGTTTAAGGTTGAAGCTTTCTTT.

This clonotype was seen at least ten times. The genes are TRBV20-1 and TRBJ2-7; perhaps TRBD2 as D (6 bases). The germline V and J ends were trimmed by 3 bases and 0 bases, with 9 bases remaining between them. The CDR3 covers 13 residues. CDR1 is DFQATT and CDR2 is SNEGSKA in the germline V gene (reference sequence). The CDR3 nucleotides read TGCAGTGCTAGTTGGGGGGACTCCTACGAGCAGTACTTC. It yields the protein CSASWGDSYEQYF.